The TCR beta chain under discussion was sequenced for a study of CD8+CD57+ T cells in acquired aplastic anemia. The CDR3 totals 17 residues, both ends included. Germline V lookup: CDR1 SNHLY, CDR2 FYNNEI. Regarding the study as a whole: No significant difference in CD8+ Simpson's diversity was found between patients and controls.

A word on this clonotype: Its target is unknown. It is unclear where the CDR3 begins or ends on the DNA, so no DNA is shown, and the CDR3 is as TCRdb lists it.

The template for TCR beta VDJ and CDR3 sequence profiling was genomic DNA. MiXCR, run by TCRdb on the reads, gives a single entry per CDR3 protein. The profile covers roughly 250,000 distinct CDR3 sequences, with 70% to 85% appearing a single time and 40% to 55% taken by the ten largest. The patients chosen for sequencing had shown expansion of CD8+CD57+ cells (detected by flow cytometry). Blood came from patients not yet given any therapy. The source is a human donor with aplastic anemia. Sequencing was done on a sample of sorted CD4+, CD8+, or CD8+CD57+ T cells (not recorded which) from PBMCs. J is TRBJ1-1 and V is TRBV2; the DNA was not compared with TRBD1, the D call given in the table. Here the CDR3 reads CASGGGGTDTGNFGPGF.